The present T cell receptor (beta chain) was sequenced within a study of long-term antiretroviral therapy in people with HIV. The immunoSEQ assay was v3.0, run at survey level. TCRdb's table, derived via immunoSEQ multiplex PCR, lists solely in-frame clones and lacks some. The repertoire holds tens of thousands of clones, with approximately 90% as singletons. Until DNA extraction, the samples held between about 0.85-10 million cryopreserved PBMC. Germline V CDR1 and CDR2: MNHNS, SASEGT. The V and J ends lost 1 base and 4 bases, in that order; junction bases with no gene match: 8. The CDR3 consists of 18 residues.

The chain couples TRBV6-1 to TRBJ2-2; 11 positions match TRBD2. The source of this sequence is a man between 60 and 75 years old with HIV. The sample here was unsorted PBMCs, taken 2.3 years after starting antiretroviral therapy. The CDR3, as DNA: TGTGCCAGCAGTGAAGGGCTAGCGGGGGGTTCGGGCACCGGGGAGCTGTTTTTT. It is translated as CASSEGLAGGSGTGELFF.